This T cell receptor beta chain originates from a study of blood T cells in healthy people across ages. A sample-barcoded 5' primer and a J-beta primer mix were used in a second PCR of roughly 7 to 12 cycles. TCRdb itself ran the 5' RACE reads through MiXCR, one entry per CDR3 protein. Of approximately 580,000 distinct CDR3 sequences in the sample, about 25% were seen once. The CDR3 is made up of 14 amino acids. Germline V gene data show CDR1 as LNHDA and CDR2 as SQIVND (reference sequence). This sample also appeared in a second study, on T cells of mothers and their children. That source notes: Added by the second PCR's M1S primer were sample barcodes and 2-4 random nucleotides. From each mother came over 8 million TCR beta CDR3 reads, and from each child came roughly 2.9 million. Related mother and child pairs showed slightly greater overlap (not significant) than unrelated pairs did.

The rearrangement joins TRBV19 to TRBJ2-1, with a weak D call TRBD2 (5 bases). The better agreement between TRBJ2-7 and the DNA end casts doubt on the J call. The TCR comes from a boy aged 5 to 17 in good health. The source material was blood. The CDR3 protein is CASRPTPLGYEQYF. The CDR3 DNA reads as TGTGCCAGTAGACCCACTCCACTAGGCTACGAGCAGTACTTC.